This T cell receptor (beta chain) stems from a study of cytomegalovirus exposure and HLA in healthy donors. Study outcomes and limitations: Compared with the roughly 730-donor mean, an Asian-associated ancestry cluster reportedly had fewer N-insertions, according to a later analysis. A later analysis revealed that TCR association rates differed between HLA loci, peaking at DRB1 and bottoming out at HLA-C. Follow-up analysis later connected one missense variant in DCLRE1C with trimming of TCR beta V- and J-genes.

Trimming removed 2 bases from V and 0 bases from J; junction bases left unmatched: 5. CDR1 and CDR2 from the germline V gene are SGHVS and FQNEAQ. This CDR3 is built from 18 residues. Worth noting for this clone: Its matching antigen is unknown.

The primer mix had 60 Vbeta and 13 Jbeta primers. Generated by immunoSEQ multiplex PCR, the TCRdb table keeps only in-frame clones and is missing some. The sample has about 160,000 clones; more than 65% are singletons. V is TRBV7-8 and J is TRBJ2-7, with 15 bases aligning to TRBD2. The sequencing sample was made of PBMCs. The source is a woman in her forties or fifties in good health and CMV-seronegative. The CDR3 DNA is TGTGCCAGCAGCTTAAGCTGGACTAGCGGGAGGGCCTCCTACGAGCAGTACTTC. Its translation is CASSLSWTSGRASYEQYF.